The 28 T cell receptor beta chains presented below share a single source sample, sequenced in a study of lymphopenia after photon versus proton radiotherapy. This table comes from immunoSEQ multiplex PCR, and its TCRdb copy is limited to in-frame clones, with some not included. The sample carries over 15,000 clones, 85% to 90% recorded once. The specimen was peripheral blood, collected from a patient treated with proton-based radiotherapy. Receptors originate from an older man with pancreatic cancer.

The chain links TRBV11-3 to TRBJ2-1, with D possibly being TRBD1 or TRBD2 (5 bases each). Per germline, CDR1 SGHNT and CDR2 YENEEA. V dropped 1 base and J dropped 7 bases, with 11 bases sitting between them. The CDR3 is 14 amino acids. The DNA of the CDR3 is TGTGCCAGCAGCTTAGGGGACCCTGGGAATGAGCAGTTCTTC. It encodes CASSLGDPGNEQFF.

This chain connects TRBV10-1 to TRBJ2-1; 10 nucleotides align to TRBD2. V dropped 3 bases and J dropped 4; count of bases not matched to a gene: 6. Germline V gene sequence: CDR1 WNHNN, CDR2 SYGVQD (reference sequence). This CDR3 spans 16 amino acids. The CDR3 region has the DNA TGCGCCAGCAGTGACCTCGGACTAGCGGAGTACAATGAGCAGTTCTTC. Protein: CASSDLGLAEYNEQFF.

This chain connects TRBV4-2 to TRBJ2-5; 11 bases agree with TRBD2. Germline CDR1 and CDR2: LGHNA and YNFKEQ. The CDR3 spans 16 residues. The V gene end was trimmed by 1 base and the J gene end by 5 bases; junction bases not matched to a gene: 6. The CDR3 DNA is TGTGCCAGCAGCCAAGGGGTAGCGGGGGGGCAGGAGACCCAGTACTTC. It specifies CASSQGVAGGQETQYF.

The rearrangement joins TRBV5-8 to TRBJ1-1, with unresolved D. V lost 3 bases, J lost 8 bases, and 17 bases lay in between. Germline assignment: CDR1 SGHTS and CDR2 YDEGEE. The CDR3 consists of 14 residues. The chain's CDR3 is CASSSVGSALEAFF. The CDR3 DNA reads as TGTGCCAGCAGCTCGGTGGGCTCGGCCTTGGAAGCTTTCTTT.

The V call is TRBV9, the J call TRBJ2-7; 11 bases are shared with TRBD2. Looked up from germline, CDR1 is SGDLS and CDR2 is YYNGEE. The CDR3 covers 16 residues. Losses at the gene ends were 0 bases for V and 0 bases for J; bases not matched to a gene: 2. The CDR3 coding sequence is TGTGCCAGCAGCGTAGGGGGACTAGCGGCCTCCTACGAGCAGTACTTC. It specifies CASSVGGLAASYEQYF.

This clone was observed a single time. The chain is built from TRBV19 and TRBJ2-3; 7 nucleotides match TRBD1. With V trimmed by 9 bases and J by 3 bases, 9 bases remained unmatched. The CDR3 loop spans 14 amino acids. From germline, CDR1 is LNHDA and CDR2 SQIVND (reference sequence). For the CDR3, the DNA is TGTGCCAGCAGAGGGGACAGATCGACAGATACGCAGTATTTT. Protein sequence: CASRGDRSTDTQYF. Complete variable domain (other parts from reference TRBV19 and TRBJ2-3): DGGITQSPKYLFRKEGQNVTLSCEQNLNHDAMYWYRQDPGQGLRLIYYSQIVNDFQKGDIAEGYSVSREKKESFPLTVTSAQKNPTAFYLCASRGDRSTDTQYFGPGTRLTVL.

The rearrangement joins TRBV6-1 to TRBJ1-1; D remains ambiguous. There are 11 residues in the CDR3. The V end lost 1 base, the J end lost 8 bases, and 5 bases lay between the germline ends. The germline CDR1 and CDR2 sequences are MNHNS and SASEGT. The CDR3, as DNA: TGTGCCAGCAGTGAAGAGAACGAAGCTTTCTTT. Amino acid sequence: CASSEENEAFF.

The J gene is TRBJ2-5, the V gene TRBV6-5; 8 bases line up with TRBD1. In germline, CDR1 is MNHEY, CDR2 SVGAGI. The V gene end was trimmed by 6 bases and the J gene end by 5 bases; junction bases not matched to a gene: 8. CDR3 length: 14 residues. The CDR3 DNA sequence: TGTGCCAGCAGACCGACAGGGGTGAAGGAGACCCAGTACTTC. Its protein product is CASRPTGVKETQYF.

The sample holds a few counts of this clone. The CDR3 loop reads CASSQPSGGAQYF. CDR3 nucleotide sequence: TGTGCCAGCAGCCAACCCTCCGGGGGGGCCCAGTACTTC. The J gene is TRBJ2-7, the V gene TRBV14, with 8 positions matching TRBD2. The CDR3 length is 13 residues. V trimming: 2 bases; J trimming: 10 bases; junction bases outside the gene matches: 7. The germline V gene encodes CDR1 SGHDN and CDR2 FVKESK.

The chain carries TRBV6-1 and TRBJ1-2; D is possibly TRBD1 (5 bases). The CDR3 covers 13 residues. Germline V gene data show CDR1 as MNHNS and CDR2 as SASEGT. V was cut by 8 bases and J by 4 bases, with 14 bases left in between. For the CDR3, the DNA is TGTGCCAGCGAACATCGAGGGGTCTATGGCTACACCTTC. As protein: CASEHRGVYGYTF.

The chain recombines TRBV10-2 with TRBJ2-3; 13 positions match TRBD2. This CDR3 comprises 18 residues. CDR1 and CDR2 (germline): WSHSY, SAAADI. Losses at the gene ends were 6 bases for V and 2 bases for J; bases not matched to a gene: 11. CDR3 residues: CASSFGLAGVPPTDTQYF. The CDR3 coding sequence is TGCGCCAGCAGCTTTGGACTAGCGGGAGTCCCCCCCACAGATACGCAGTATTTT.

This sequence joins TRBV14 and TRBJ1-1; a possible D gene is TRBD1 (5 bases). Germline CDR1 reads SGHDN; CDR2 reads FVKESK. V was pared by 4 bases and J by 0 bases, with 6 bases between. This CDR3 has 13 residues. This CDR3 is CASSPRVNTEAFF. The CDR3 coding sequence is TGTGCCAGCAGCCCCAGGGTGAACACTGAAGCTTTCTTT.

The count of this clone is one. This chain joins TRBV5-1 and TRBJ2-1, with 10 bases fitting TRBD2. Germline trimming cut 0 bases from V and 7 bases from J; bases unmatched to any gene: 7. Germline values: CDR1 SGHRS, CDR2 YFSETQ. The CDR3 sequence is 16 residues long. CDR3 in DNA: TGCGCCAGCAGCTTGGGGGTAGCGGGAGGACCAAATGAGCAGTTCTTC. Translated: CASSLGVAGGPNEQFF.

The chain employs TRBV21-1 and TRBJ2-7; the D call of TRBD2 is as the table states it, not checked on the DNA. TRBV21-1 constitutes a pseudogene. This CDR3 has 14 residues. CDR3 protein: CASSKVSGGAEQYF. CDR3 nucleotide sequence: TGTGCCAGCAGCAAAGTTAGCGGGGGAGCCGAGCAGTACTTC.

The chain is built from TRBV28 and TRBJ1-4; D may be TRBD1 (5 bases). Germline values: CDR1 MDHEN, CDR2 SYDVKM. The V and J ends lost 5 bases and 10 bases respectively, with 14 bases between them. This CDR3 is 13 amino acids long. DNA of the CDR3: TGTGCCAGCAGTCCGTACCCTAGGGGAAAACTGTTTTTT. As protein: CASSPYPRGKLFF.

V is TRBV11-3 and J is TRBJ2-3; D remains ambiguous. V gave up 5 bases and J gave up 9 bases, with 9 bases separating them. Per the germline V gene, CDR1 is SGHNT and CDR2 is YENEEA. The CDR3 runs to 11 residues. The CDR3 DNA follows: TGTGCCAGCAGCCCAGGAGTAACGCAGTATTTT. Its protein product is CASSPGVTQYF.

V usage is TRBV30 and J usage is TRBJ1-1; a possible D gene is TRBD1 (6 bases). CDR1 and CDR2 from the germline V gene are GTSNPN and SVGIG (reference sequence). Deletions cut 3 bases from V and 1 base from J, with 15 bases between. The CDR3 runs to 15 residues. The DNA for the CDR3 is TGTGCCTGGAGACACAGGGTTTCGGCGAACACTGAAGCTTTCTTT. Protein product: CAWRHRVSANTEAFF. Looking up the rest from reference TRBV30 and TRBJ1-1 gives the full variable domain: SQTIHQWPATLVQPVGSPLSLECTVEGTSNPNLYWYRQAAGRGLQLLFYSVGIGQISSEVPQNLSASRPQDRQFILSSKKLLLSDSGFYLCAWRHRVSANTEAFFGQGTRLTVV.

This clone came up once. The J gene is TRBJ1-1, the V gene TRBV7-2, with 7 bases fitting TRBD1. CDR3 length: 13 amino acids. V was pared by 5 bases and J by 5 bases, with 5 bases of the junction left unmatched. CDR1 and CDR2 from the germline V gene are SGHTA and FQGNSA. The CDR3 here is CASSPQGGTEAFF. The DNA for the CDR3 is TGTGCCAGCAGCCCGCAGGGGGGAACTGAAGCTTTCTTT.

The sample holds one count of this clone. The chain uses TRBV9 and TRBJ2-2; 7 bases are shared with TRBD1. The germline V gene encodes CDR1 SGDLS and CDR2 YYNGEE. The CDR3 contains 17 residues. V lost 3 bases to trimming and J lost 4 bases; unmatched junction nucleotides: 12. The CDR3 coding sequence is TGTGCCAGCAGCGCGAGAGACAGGGCGGCGAGCACCGGGGAGCTGTTTTTT. It specifies CASSARDRAASTGELFF.

This clone was found once. The chain joins TRBV18 to TRBJ1-5, with D perhaps TRBD1 (5 bases). CDR1 KGHSH and CDR2 LQKENI come from the germline V gene. The length of the CDR3 is 13 residues. Trimming removed 2 bases at V and 15 bases at J, with 17 bases between. In DNA form, the CDR3 reads TGTGCCAGCTCACCAGCAGGGTTGGAGGGTAGGCATTTT. Translated: CASSPAGLEGRHF. Filled out from reference TRBV18 and TRBJ1-5, the complete variable domain reads NAGVMQNPRHLVRRRGQEARLRCSPMKGHSHVYWYRQLPEEGLKFMVYLQKENIIDESGMPKERFSAEFPKEGPSILRIQQVVRGDSAAYFCASSPAGLEGRHFGDGTRLSIL.

In DNA, the CDR3 is TGTGCCAGCAGGCCGACAGGATTTAACGACGAGCAGTACTTC. Translation gives CASRPTGFNDEQYF. The chain uses TRBV28 and TRBJ2-5; maybe TRBD1 (6 bases). The DNA end is more similar to TRBJ2-7, so the J call may be wrong. The CDR3 sequence is 14 residues long. Germline V gene sequence: CDR1 MDHEN, CDR2 SYDVKM.

J is TRBJ2-3 and V is TRBV5-1, with D possibly TRBD1 on 5 matching bases. The V gene's germline CDR1 is SGHRS and CDR2 YFSETQ. This CDR3 region has 15 residues. V lost 0 bases to trimming and J lost 2 bases, with 10 bases between them. The CDR3, as DNA: TGCGCCAGCAGCTTGGGACAGATGAACACAGATACGCAGTATTTT. As protein: CASSLGQMNTDTQYF.

The CDR3 loop is CASSQDRAEDSPLHF. CDR3 bases: TGCGCCAGCAGCCAAGATAGGGCAGAAGATTCACCCCTCCACTTT. The chain employs TRBV4-1 and TRBJ1-6; no reliable D call. The CDR3 has 15 residues. V was cut by 0 bases and J by 8 bases, with 11 bases left in between. The germline V gene has CDR1 MGHRA and CDR2 YSYEKL.

V usage is TRBV5-1 and J usage is TRBJ1-4, with 10 nucleotides matching TRBD1. This CDR3 is 15 amino acids long. The ends lost 0 bases at V and 8 bases at J; junction bases unmatched: 4. Germline values: CDR1 SGHRS, CDR2 YFSETQ. The CDR3 loop is CASSLAGTGVEKLFF. The CDR3 DNA reads TGCGCCAGCAGCTTGGCCGGGACAGGGGTCGAAAAACTGTTTTTT.

This sequence joins TRBV18 and TRBJ2-7; D is perhaps TRBD1 (5 bases). In germline, CDR1 is KGHSH, CDR2 LQKENI. The CDR3 has 14 amino acids. V dropped 5 bases and J dropped 0 bases, with 11 bases sitting between them. This CDR3 reads CASSAEQDSYEQYF. CDR3 in DNA: TGTGCCAGCTCAGCGGAACAGGACTCCTACGAGCAGTACTTC.

J is TRBJ1-2 and V is TRBV5-1, with D unresolved. V lost 0 bases, J lost 2 bases, and 11 bases lay in between. CDR1 SGHRS and CDR2 YFSETQ come from the germline V gene. This CDR3 region has 15 residues. CDR3 coding DNA: TGCGCCAGCAGCTTGGCCGTGGGTTTCAACTATGGCTACACCTTC. As protein: CASSLAVGFNYGYTF.

The table lists this clone with a count of one. The chain couples TRBV7-2 to TRBJ1-1; possible D gene TRBD1, 5 bases. Between the trimmed V and J ends, which lost 4 bases and 1 base, there was a span of 13 bases. From germline, CDR1 is SGHTA and CDR2 FQGNSA. This CDR3 is 15 amino acids long. The CDR3 nucleotides are TGTGCCAGCAGCTCCGCGGGACGGCCGAACACTGAAGCTTTCTTT. This codes for CASSSAGRPNTEAFF.

The rearrangement links TRBV10-3 to TRBJ1-2; D is uncertain. Per the germline V gene, CDR1 is ENHRY and CDR2 is SYGVKD. V was shortened by 3 bases and J by 8 bases, with 13 bases between the two germline ends. The CDR3 extends over 13 amino acids. Here the CDR3 DNA reads TGTGCCATCAGTGATAATCCCCGACGGGGCTACACCTTC. It encodes CAISDNPRRGYTF.